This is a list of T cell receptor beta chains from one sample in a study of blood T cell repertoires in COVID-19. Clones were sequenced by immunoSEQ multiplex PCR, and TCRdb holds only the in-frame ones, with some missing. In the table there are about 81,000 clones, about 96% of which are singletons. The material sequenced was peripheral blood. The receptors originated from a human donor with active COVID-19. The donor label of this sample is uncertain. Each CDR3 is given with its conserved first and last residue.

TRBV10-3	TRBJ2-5	CAISAGGLRPRETQYF
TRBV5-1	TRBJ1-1	CASSLVGTGGLNTEAFF
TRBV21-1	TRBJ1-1	CASSGPGQGMNTEAFF
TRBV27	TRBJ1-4	CASSLSGGREKLFF
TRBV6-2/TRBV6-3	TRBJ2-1	CASSMTGSSYNEQFF
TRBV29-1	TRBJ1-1	CSVAEGEREAFF
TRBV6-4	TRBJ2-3	CASSADGAGAWDTQYF
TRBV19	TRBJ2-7	CASSIERGDYEQYF
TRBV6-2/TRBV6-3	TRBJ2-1	CASSYRGGNEQFF
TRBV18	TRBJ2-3	CASSLSGIYTDTQYF
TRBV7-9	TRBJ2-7	CASSPLLLYEQYF
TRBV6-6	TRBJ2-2	CASSSLTGTGGELFF
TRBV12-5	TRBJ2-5	CASGPDGQGFETQYF
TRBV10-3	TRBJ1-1	CAISEGAGGNTEAFF
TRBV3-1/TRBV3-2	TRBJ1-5	CASSQDRNQPQHF
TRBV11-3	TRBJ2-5	CASSLGPGIQTQYF
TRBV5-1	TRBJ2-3	CASSLVGGADTQYF
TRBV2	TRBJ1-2	CASSELRDYGYTF
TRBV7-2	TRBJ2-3	CASSLAQGVASTDTQYF
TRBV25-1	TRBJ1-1	CASTGQGGTEAFF
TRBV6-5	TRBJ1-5	CASRRESNQPQHF
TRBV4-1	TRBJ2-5	CASSQDPRGETQYF
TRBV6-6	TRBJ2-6	CASSSRARGGRTGANVLTF
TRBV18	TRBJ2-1	CASSPGTGGYNEQFF
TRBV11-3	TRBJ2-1	CASSLGGGDNEQFF
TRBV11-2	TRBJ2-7	CASSGRGDRVYEQYF
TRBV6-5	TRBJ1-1	CASSYQGVYPEAFF
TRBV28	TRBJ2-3	CASRTAGADTDTQYF
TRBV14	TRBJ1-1	CASSQIRNTEAFF
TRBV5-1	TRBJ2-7	CASSLRDREHEQYF
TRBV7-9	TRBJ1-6	CASSFSTGNNSPLHF
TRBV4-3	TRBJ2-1	CASSQARGRGPYNEQFF
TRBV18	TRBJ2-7	CASSLGGGPSYEQYF
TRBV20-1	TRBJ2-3	CSAQGTDTQYF
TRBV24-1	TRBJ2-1	CATSDPATTGHNEQFF
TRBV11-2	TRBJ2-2	CASSLGTAGELFF
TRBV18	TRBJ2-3	CASSPPASGGTDTQYF
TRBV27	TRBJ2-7	CASRNRGYEQYF
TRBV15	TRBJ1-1	CATSSLGQGQLMNTEAFF
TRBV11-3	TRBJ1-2	CASSLAFGEGYTF
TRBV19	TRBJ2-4	CASTRTGGPKNIQYF
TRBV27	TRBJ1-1	CASSLQVSVGEAFF
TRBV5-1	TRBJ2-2	CASSLYSGGAGTGELFF
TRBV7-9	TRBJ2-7	CASSPWTGDYEQYF
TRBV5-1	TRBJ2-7	CASSFWPEYEQYF
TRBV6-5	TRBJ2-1	CASTRGHEQFF
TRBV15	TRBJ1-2	CATNRGQVNGYTF
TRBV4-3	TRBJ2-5	CASSQGGSQETQYF